Shown below are 29 T cell receptor beta chains from a single sample sequenced in a study of cytomegalovirus exposure and HLA in healthy donors. TCRdb's table, derived via immunoSEQ multiplex PCR, lists solely in-frame clones and lacks some. The sample lists some 48,000 clones, 88% seen once, with about 7% in the top ten. Sequenced material: PBMCs. These receptors were collected from a woman in her 30s in good health and CMV-seronegative.

The chain carries TRBV28 and TRBJ2-6, with TRBD1 matching over 8 bases. The CDR3 totals 16 residues. Germline V CDR1 and CDR2: MDHEN, SYDVKM. With V trimmed by 7 bases and J by 4 bases, 9 bases remained unmatched. CDR3 loop: CASMAGQVGGANVLTF. The CDR3 DNA sequence: TGTGCCAGCATGGCGGGACAGGTGGGGGGGGCCAACGTCCTGACTTTC.

CDR3 nucleotides: TGTGCCAGCAGCGTACAGGGACTTCCCAAAACAGATACGCAGTATTTT. Protein product: CASSVQGLPKTDTQYF. The chain links TRBV9 to TRBJ2-3, with D tentatively TRBD2 (6 bases). Trimming shortened V by 1 base and J by 3 bases, and 15 bases separated the two germline ends. The CDR3 is made up of 16 amino acids. Germline V lookup: CDR1 SGDLS, CDR2 YYNGEE.

This chain links TRBV15 with TRBJ2-1; D ambiguous. Looked up from germline, CDR1 is LNHNV and CDR2 is YYDKDF (reference sequence). The CDR3 spans 14 residues. Trimming stripped 3 bases from V and 1 base from J, with 7 bases between. CDR3 in amino acids: CATSSAGSYNEQFF. CDR3 DNA: TGTGCCACCAGCAGTGCCGGTTCCTACAATGAGCAGTTCTTC.

The chain recombines TRBV6-6 with TRBJ1-2; 10 bases are a match to TRBD1. Germline V CDR1 and CDR2: MNHNY, SVGAGI (reference sequence). Germline trimming cut 7 bases from V and 2 bases from J; bases unmatched to any gene: 10. The CDR3 contains 16 residues. CDR3 bases: TGTGCCAGCATACGTAAGGTGGACAGGGGGAACTATGGCTACACCTTC. Its protein product is CASIRKVDRGNYGYTF.

The V call is TRBV6-5, the J call TRBJ2-7, with D possibly being TRBD1 (6 bases). The CDR3 has 14 residues. From germline, CDR1 is MNHEY and CDR2 SVGAGI. Trimming stripped 6 bases from V and 0 bases from J, with 12 bases between. The chain's CDR3 is CASRGAASSYEQYF. CDR3 nucleotides: TGTGCCAGCAGGGGGGCGGCGAGCTCCTACGAGCAGTACTTC.

The sample holds one count of this clone. The chain links TRBV4-1 to TRBJ1-1; 7 bases line up with TRBD1. This CDR3 is 17 amino acids long. V was clipped by 8 bases and J by 7 bases; unmatched bases: 22. The V gene's germline CDR1 is MGHRA and CDR2 YSYEKL. The CDR3 region is CASSLFTLGQVKNEAFF. CDR3 DNA: TGCGCCAGCTCCCTTTTTACCTTAGGACAGGTGAAAAATGAAGCTTTCTTT.

This rearrangement joins TRBV6-6 to TRBJ2-7; tentative D call: TRBD1 (6 bases). V was cut by 2 bases and J by 6 bases, with 14 bases left in between. This CDR3 is built from 14 residues. The germline V gene has CDR1 MNHNY and CDR2 SVGAGI (reference sequence). DNA for the CDR3: TGTGCCAGCAGTTACGATGGACAGTCACCCGAGCAGTACTTC. Its translation is CASSYDGQSPEQYF.

The chain has TRBV5-1 and TRBJ1-2, with 8 bases lining up with TRBD1. The V and J ends lost 4 bases and 8 bases, in that order; junction bases with no gene match: 10. Germline V CDR1 and CDR2: SGHRS, YFSETQ. This CDR3 has 14 amino acids. The DNA of the CDR3 is TGCGCCAGCAGCCCGACTCCAGGACAGGGAGGCTACACCTTC. It codes for CASSPTPGQGGYTF.

The rearrangement joins TRBV15 to TRBJ2-7; 8 bases map to TRBD1. Germline V CDR1 and CDR2: LNHNV, YYDKDF (reference sequence). CDR3 size: 15 residues. With 0 bases clipped from V and 7 bases from J, the junction kept 8 bases outside the gene matches. CDR3 protein: CATSRETGAPREQYF. In nucleotides, the CDR3 is TGTGCCACCAGCAGAGAGACAGGGGCCCCACGGGAGCAGTACTTC.

The chain carries TRBV10-2 and TRBJ2-7; 7 bases are shared with TRBD1. The J segment lost 2 bases and the V segment lost 8 bases, leaving 12 bases of the junction unmatched. CDR1 and CDR2 from the germline V gene are WSHSY and SAAADI. The CDR3 sequence is 15 residues long. CDR3 protein: CASQPGTAVPYEQYF. CDR3 nucleotides: TGCGCCAGCCAACCCGGGACAGCGGTCCCCTACGAGCAGTACTTC.

V usage is TRBV18 and J usage is TRBJ2-7; 12 nucleotides agree with TRBD1. Trimming cost V 3 bases and J 6 bases; bases outside gene matches: 3. Germline V gene sequence: CDR1 KGHSH, CDR2 LQKENI. The length of the CDR3 is 14 residues. The CDR3 nucleotides read TGTGCCAGCTCACCGGGACAGGGGGCACTCGAGCAGTACTTC. Translating gives CASSPGQGALEQYF.

The chain has TRBV6-4 and TRBJ2-2, with 10 positions matching TRBD2. CDR3 length equals 17 residues. In germline, CDR1 is MRHNA, CDR2 SNTAGT. Trimming at V came to 0 bases and at J to 3 bases, leaving 4 bases not matched to a gene. CDR3 amino acids: CASSDSASGSDTGELFF. Here the CDR3 DNA reads TGTGCCAGCAGTGACTCAGCTAGCGGGAGCGACACCGGGGAGCTGTTTTTT.

The chain couples TRBV5-4 to TRBJ2-2, with 12 bases that match TRBD1. CDR3 size: 17 residues. Germline lookup yields CDR1 SGHNT and CDR2 YYREEE (reference sequence). V shed 4 bases, J shed 5 bases, and the junction held 9 bases outside the gene matches. As DNA, the CDR3 is TGTGCCAGCAGCCCCCCGGGACAGGGGGCTAAGACCGGGGAGCTGTTTTTT. This translates into CASSPPGQGAKTGELFF.

Concerning this clone itself: An end of the junction does not agree with germline; a read error may underlie this. This sequence joins TRBV7-2 and TRBJ1-1; tentative D call: TRBD1 (5 bases). The CDR3 loop spans 14 amino acids. Per the germline V gene, CDR1 is SGHTA and CDR2 is FQGNSA. CDR3 loop: CASRLDNSNPEAFF. DNA of the CDR3: TGTGCCAGCAGATTGGACAATTCGAACCCTGAAGCTTTCTTT.

This sequence joins TRBV7-7 and TRBJ2-1, with 7 bases that match TRBD2. Trimming cost V 3 bases and J 4 bases; bases outside gene matches: 6. The CDR3 contains 15 residues. The germline CDR1 and CDR2 sequences are SSHAT and FNYEAQ (reference sequence). In DNA form, the CDR3 reads TGTGCCAGCAGCTTTGACAGCGGGGTATACAATGAGCAGTTCTTC. Translating it yields CASSFDSGVYNEQFF.

This clone is a singleton in its sample. J is TRBJ2-7 and V is TRBV13, with TRBD1 matching 7 bases. Looked up from germline, CDR1 is PRHDT and CDR2 is FYEKMQ (reference sequence). V lost 5 bases, J lost 3 bases, and 4 bases stayed unmatched. CDR3 length equals 13 residues. The CDR3 coding sequence is TGTGCCAGCAGCCCCCGACAGGGCTACGAGCAGTACTTC. As protein: CASSPRQGYEQYF.

V gene TRBV6-1 combines with J gene TRBJ2-3; 7 positions match TRBD2. The ends lost 1 base at V and 2 bases at J; junction bases unmatched: 3. Germline-derived CDR1 and CDR2 are MNHNS and SASEGT. The CDR3 is 15 residues long. The CDR3 region is CASSEGAGDTDTQYF. CDR3 sequence (DNA): TGTGCCAGCAGTGAAGGGGCGGGAGACACAGATACGCAGTATTTT.

This chain joins TRBV11-2 and TRBJ1-2; 7 bases line up with TRBD1. After removal of 4 bases from V and 7 bases from J, the junction contained 18 bases not matched to a gene. Germline assignment: CDR1 SGHAT and CDR2 FQNNGV. CDR3 size: 17 residues. The CDR3 region has the DNA TGTGCCAGCAGCTCCTTCGGGCGAAGGGGGCGTCAAACTGGCTACACCTTC. This gives the protein CASSSFGRRGRQTGYTF.

This chain connects TRBV2 to TRBJ2-3; D gene ambiguous. From germline, CDR1 is SNHLY and CDR2 FYNNEI. V lost 5 bases and J 2 bases, leaving 17 bases between the germline ends. CDR3 length equals 16 residues. CDR3 nucleotide sequence: TGTGCCAGCAGTTCCACAACTAAAATTAACACAGATACGCAGTATTTT. It yields the protein CASSSTTKINTDTQYF.

CDR3 DNA: TGTGCCAGCTCATCTCGGGGGGACGATACGCAGTATTTT. Amino acids: CASSSRGDDTQYF. The chain employs TRBV18 and TRBJ2-3, with TRBD2 matching 7 bases. The CDR3 sequence is 13 residues long. The J segment lost 6 bases and the V segment lost 5 bases, leaving 5 bases of the junction unmatched. CDR1 and CDR2 (germline): KGHSH, LQKENI.

This rearrangement joins TRBV28 to TRBJ1-5; D is perhaps TRBD1 (6 bases). CDR1 is MDHEN and CDR2 is SYDVKM in the germline V gene. This CDR3 comprises 15 residues. Between the trimmed V and J ends, which lost 5 bases and 6 bases, there was a span of 17 bases. Here the CDR3 DNA reads TGTGCCAGCAGTGGGGGAAGACAGGTTATTCAGCCCCAGCATTTT. Protein product: CASSGGRQVIQPQHF.

V gene TRBV7-2 combines with J gene TRBJ1-5; TRBD1 might be the D (6 bases). There are 16 residues in the CDR3. Germline V lookup: CDR1 SGHTA, CDR2 FQGNSA. Trimming stripped 5 bases from V and 2 bases from J, with 16 bases between. CDR3 nucleotide sequence: TGTGCCAGCAGCATGAGGGGGGGCTCGGGCAATCAGCCCCAGCATTTT. Its protein is CASSMRGGSGNQPQHF.

The chain combines TRBV29-1 with TRBJ2-6, with TRBD1 identical over 10 bases. Germline values: CDR1 SQVTM, CDR2 ANQGSEA. The length of the CDR3 is 17 residues. V was pared by 6 bases and J by 1 base, with 9 bases of the junction left unmatched. CDR3 in amino acids: CSVRKGQGNSGANVLTF. CDR3 nucleotide sequence: TGCAGCGTCCGCAAGGGACAGGGGAATTCTGGGGCCAACGTCCTGACTTTC.

The chain carries TRBV19 and TRBJ2-3; 9 positions match TRBD2. This CDR3 region has 15 residues. Germline CDR1 is LNHDA and CDR2 is SQIVND (reference sequence). V was clipped by 9 bases and J by 2 bases; unmatched bases: 9. This CDR3 reads CASGEIAGVTDTQYF. CDR3 nucleotide sequence: TGTGCCAGCGGCGAAATAGCGGGGGTCACAGATACGCAGTATTTT.

The rearrangement joins TRBV10-3 to TRBJ2-4, with TRBD1 identical over 9 bases. Germline V gives CDR1 ENHRY, CDR2 SYGVKD. The CDR3 consists of 15 residues. V gave up 5 bases and J gave up 2 bases; unmatched junction bases: 4. The CDR3 here is CAISPGQGTKNIQYF. CDR3 DNA sequence: TGTGCCATCAGTCCGGGACAGGGAACCAAAAACATTCAGTACTTC.

This sequence joins TRBV6-5 and TRBJ1-2; weak D call: TRBD1 (5 bases). CDR3 length: 12 amino acids. Germline V lookup: CDR1 MNHEY, CDR2 SVGAGI. Trimming removed 9 bases at V and 8 bases at J, with 16 bases between. The CDR3 sequence: CASGAGGRGYTF. The CDR3 DNA reads as TGTGCCAGTGGGGCGGGAGGGAGAGGCTACACCTTC.

The rearrangement uses TRBV27 and TRBJ1-5, with D perhaps matching TRBD1 (6 bases). Trimming shortened V by 3 bases and J by 5 bases, and 17 bases separated the two germline ends. Per the germline V gene, CDR1 is MNHEY and CDR2 is SMNVEV (reference sequence). This CDR3 has 16 residues. CDR3 nucleotide sequence: TGTGCCAGCAGTTTCAGGGGCCCTTCATCTTATCAGCCCCAGCATTTT. As protein: CASSFRGPSSYQPQHF.

The chain recombines TRBV18 with TRBJ2-1; D call uncertain. CDR3 length: 14 amino acids. CDR1 and CDR2 from the germline V gene are KGHSH and LQKENI. Between the trimmed V and J ends, which lost 8 bases and 4 bases, there was a span of 15 bases. The CDR3 sequence: CASLDHGGYNEQFF. The CDR3 bases are TGTGCCAGCCTCGATCATGGCGGATACAATGAGCAGTTCTTC.

V usage is TRBV5-1 and J usage is TRBJ2-1; perhaps TRBD2 as D (7 bases). V was clipped by 4 bases and J by 0 bases, with 11 bases between them. CDR1 SGHRS and CDR2 YFSETQ come from the germline V gene. There are 15 residues in the CDR3. CDR3 sequence reads: CASSRGGSSYNEQFF. The CDR3 DNA sequence: TGCGCCAGCAGCCGCGGGGGCAGCTCCTACAATGAGCAGTTCTTC. Full variable domain (outside the CDR3, taken from reference TRBV5-1 and TRBJ2-1): KAGVTQTPRYLIKTRGQQVTLSCSPISGHRSVSWYQQTPGQGLQFLFEYFSETQRNKGNFPGRFSGRQFSNSRSEMNVSTLELGDSALYLCASSRGGSSYNEQFFGPGTRLTVL.